The clone carrying this T cell receptor beta chain was seen a handful of times. Use of 60 Vbeta and 13 Jbeta primers characterized the PCR. Here immunoSEQ multiplex PCR was the method, and the copy in TCRdb shows in-frame clones only, minus some. The table lists approximately 180,000 clones, about two thirds of them singletons, with 2% to 2.5% in the top ten. The records do not include a CMV serostatus for this donor. This sample was included in a study of cytomegalovirus exposure and HLA in healthy donors. CDR1 SGHVS and CDR2 FNYEAQ come from the germline V gene. The CDR3 sequence is 14 residues long. V shed 2 bases and J 9 bases; nucleotides not matched to a gene: 3.

This clonotype originated in a human donor in good health. Source material: PBMCs. The chain links TRBV7-6 to TRBJ1-6; TRBD1 matches 8 bases. The CDR3 reads CASSLQGASSPLHF. In DNA, the CDR3 is TGTGCCAGCAGCTTACAGGGGGCTTCTTCACCCCTCCACTTT.